This T cell receptor beta chain is drawn from a study of blood T cells in healthy people across ages. Study findings and constraints: A strong correlation was found between TCR beta diversity and the percentage of naive T cells. Bulk PBMC profiling left naive and antigen-experienced comparisons inconclusive.

Between the trimmed V and J ends, which lost 5 bases and 4 bases, there was a span of 12 bases. Germline CDR1 and CDR2: SEHNR and FQNEAQ (reference sequence). This CDR3 spans 14 amino acids. Remarks on this clonotype: No antigen is known for it.

Russia was home to the donors, healthy Caucasian individuals aged roughly 6 to 100. A sample-barcoded 5' primer and a J-beta primer mix were used in a second PCR of roughly 6 to 11 cycles. MiXCR was run by TCRdb on the 5' RACE reads, yielding one entry per CDR3 protein. The profile covers fewer than 900,000 distinct CDR3 sequences, with roughly 44% appearing a single time and 20% taken by the ten largest. The TCR originated in a woman aged 55-75 years in good health. Material for sequencing was blood. The rearrangement joins TRBV7-9 to TRBJ1-5, with D uncertain. The CDR3 bases are TGTGCCAGCAGCCCGGGCGAGGGAAATCAGCCCCAGCATTTT. Translation: CASSPGEGNQPQHF.